The clone carrying this T cell receptor (beta chain) has more than one count but fewer than ten. As yet, its antigen is unknown. The data are from a study of T cell repertoires in cytomegalovirus infection. In TCRdb, the reads were re-called with MiXCR into one record per CDR3 protein. The sample has about 830,000 distinct CDR3 sequences; about 30% are singletons. Study-level results: Clonotypes of TCR beta that were HLA-C-restricted and CMV-specific dominated the ex vivo response.

V lost 4 bases and J lost 4; bases outside the gene matches: 4. The CDR3 length is 14 residues. Germline V gene sequence: CDR1 MNHEY, CDR2 SMNVEV (reference sequence). This sequence joins TRBV27 and TRBJ1-2; 9 nucleotides match TRBD1. The TCR was taken from a human donor in good health (CMV status not recorded). Some clones in this sample may be carry-over from other donors' samples. The material sequenced was cultured CD8+ T cells from PBMCs, taken from culture after CMV antigen stimulation. The CDR3 here is CASSSTGGFYGYTF. For the CDR3, the DNA is TGTGCCAGCAGTTCGACAGGGGGATTCTATGGCTACACCTTC.